A selection of T cell receptor beta chains follows, all from one sample in a study of T cells in Graves' hyperthyroidism and ophthalmopathy. Using its own MiXCR run on the multiplex PCR reads, TCRdb lists one record per CDR3 protein. The top ten hold approximately 19% of the sample, which has approximately 350,000 distinct CDR3 sequences, roughly 15% seen once. The sequenced sample consisted of blood. These receptors all stem from a woman aged 60 to 75 with Graves' ophthalmopathy. Each CDR3 is given with its conserved first and last residue. Each record gives: J gene, V gene, D gene, clone size, CDR3 protein, CDR3 DNA. D genes are given only for firm matches. Expanded clones are given a class, and other clones once, few, many or no size at all.

j_call: TRBJ2-1
v_call: TRBV19
d_call: TRBD2
clone_size: .
cdr3_aa: CASSPGTSGMWQFF
cdr3_nt: TGTGCCAGTAGTCCTGGGACTAGCGGGATGTGGCAGTTCTTC

j_call: TRBJ2-2
v_call: TRBV10-3
d_call: TRBD2
clone_size: many
cdr3_aa: CAISDLRLAGVSGELFF
cdr3_nt: TGTGCCATCAGTGACCTTCGACTAGCGGGAGTATCCGGGGAGCTGTTTTTT

j_call: TRBJ2-5
v_call: TRBV28
d_call: TRBD2
clone_size: many
cdr3_aa: CASSQGLGEETQYF
cdr3_nt: TGTGCCAGCAGCCAGGGACTAGGCGAAGAGACCCAGTACTTC

j_call: TRBJ1-2
v_call: TRBV28
d_call: .
clone_size: many
cdr3_aa: CASSSGVRWGYTF
cdr3_nt: TGTGCCAGCAGCTCCGGCGTCCGTTGGGGCTACACCTTC

j_call: TRBJ1-1
v_call: TRBV5-1
d_call: .
clone_size: many
cdr3_aa: CASPPTAEAFF
cdr3_nt: TGCGCCAGCCCCCCGACGGCTGAAGCTTTCTTT

j_call: TRBJ1-5
v_call: TRBV19
d_call: .
clone_size: .
cdr3_aa: CASSIVAGNQPQHF
cdr3_nt: TGTGCCAGTAGTATAGTGGCGGGGAATCAGCCCCAGCATTTT

j_call: TRBJ1-1
v_call: TRBV19
d_call: TRBD1
clone_size: few
cdr3_aa: CASRNRGNTEAFF
cdr3_nt: TGTGCCAGTAGAAACAGGGGTAACACTGAAGCTTTCTTT

j_call: TRBJ2-3
v_call: TRBV9
d_call: .
clone_size: .
cdr3_aa: CASSVEVGPTTTDTQYF
cdr3_nt: TGTGCCAGCAGCGTAGAGGTCGGACCCACGACCACAGATACGCAGTATTTT

j_call: TRBJ1-2
v_call: TRBV28
d_call: TRBD1
clone_size: many
cdr3_aa: CASSRTGGSYGYTF
cdr3_nt: TGTGCCAGCAGTCGTACAGGGGGCTCCTATGGCTACACCTTC

j_call: TRBJ2-1
v_call: TRBV28
d_call: TRBD2
clone_size: many
cdr3_aa: CASSLPQREYYNEQFF
cdr3_nt: TGTGCCAGCAGTCTTCCCCAGCGGGAGTACTACAATGAGCAGTTCTTC

j_call: TRBJ1-1
v_call: TRBV9
d_call: .
clone_size: many
cdr3_aa: CASSTRSDTEAFF
cdr3_nt: TGTGCCAGCAGCACCCGCTCAGACACTGAAGCTTTCTTT

j_call: TRBJ1-5
v_call: TRBV7-9
d_call: .
clone_size: few
cdr3_aa: CASSLESQPQHF
cdr3_nt: TGTGCCAGCAGCCTCGAGTCTCAGCCCCAGCATTTT

j_call: TRBJ2-7
v_call: TRBV11-2
d_call: TRBD1
clone_size: many
cdr3_aa: CASSSDRIDEQYF
cdr3_nt: TGTGCCAGCAGCTCGGACAGGATCGACGAGCAGTACTTC

j_call: TRBJ1-1
v_call: TRBV3-1
d_call: .
clone_size: many
cdr3_aa: CASSQVNTEAFF
cdr3_nt: TGTGCCAGCAGCCAGGTGAACACTGAAGCTTTCTTT

j_call: TRBJ2-3
v_call: TRBV6-6
d_call: TRBD1
clone_size: many
cdr3_aa: CASSYSVRTGMETDTQYF
cdr3_nt: TGTGCCAGCAGTTACTCGGTGAGGACAGGGATGGAGACAGATACGCAGTATTTT

j_call: TRBJ2-2
v_call: TRBV12-3/TRBV12-4
d_call: .
clone_size: few
cdr3_aa: CASRKTGELFF
cdr3_nt: TGTGCCAGCAGGAAGACCGGGGAGCTGTTTTTT

j_call: TRBJ1-2
v_call: TRBV3-1
d_call: .
clone_size: many
cdr3_aa: CASSQRNLQDGYTF
cdr3_nt: TGTGCCAGCAGCCAACGGAATCTTCAGGATGGCTACACCTTC

j_call: TRBJ2-3
v_call: TRBV12-3/TRBV12-4
d_call: .
clone_size: few
cdr3_aa: CASSLSLGTAPTDTQYF
cdr3_nt: TGTGCCAGCAGTTTGTCCCTTGGGACTGCCCCCACAGATACGCAGTATTTT

j_call: TRBJ2-5
v_call: TRBV11-2
d_call: TRBD2
clone_size: few
cdr3_aa: CASSPWTSGRAVYF
cdr3_nt: TGTGCCAGCAGCCCCTGGACTAGCGGGAGGGCCGTGTACTTC

j_call: TRBJ1-6
v_call: TRBV5-6
d_call: TRBD1
clone_size: few
cdr3_aa: CASSSGQVNSPLHF
cdr3_nt: TGTGCCAGCAGCTCGGGACAGGTGAATTCACCCCTCCACTTT

j_call: TRBJ2-1
v_call: TRBV28
d_call: TRBD2
clone_size: few
cdr3_aa: CASSQRVAGALGNEQFF
cdr3_nt: TGTGCCAGCAGTCAGCGGGTAGCGGGTGCCCTCGGCAATGAGCAGTTCTTC

j_call: TRBJ1-6
v_call: TRBV3-1
d_call: .
clone_size: many
cdr3_aa: CASSQWGSPLHF
cdr3_nt: TGTGCCAGCAGCCAATGGGGCTCACCCCTCCACTTT

j_call: TRBJ2-5
v_call: TRBV11-3
d_call: TRBD2
clone_size: few
cdr3_aa: CATGTSRGGRIQYF
cdr3_nt: TGTGCCACCGGGACTAGTCGGGGTGGTAGAATCCAGTACTTC

j_call: TRBJ1-1
v_call: TRBV30
d_call: .
clone_size: many
cdr3_aa: CAWRGVGRGTEAFF
cdr3_nt: TGTGCCTGGAGAGGAGTGGGCAGGGGAACTGAAGCTTTCTTT

j_call: TRBJ2-1
v_call: TRBV19
d_call: TRBD2
clone_size: many
cdr3_aa: CASSIDATSGNNEQFF
cdr3_nt: TGTGCCAGTAGTATAGATGCGACTAGCGGGAACAATGAGCAGTTCTTC

j_call: TRBJ2-7
v_call: TRBV5-1
d_call: .
clone_size: many
cdr3_aa: CASSFGTQSYEQYF
cdr3_nt: TGCGCCAGCAGCTTCGGGACCCAATCCTACGAGCAGTACTTC

j_call: TRBJ2-5
v_call: TRBV12-3/TRBV12-4
d_call: TRBD1
clone_size: many
cdr3_aa: CASSIRDRGETQYF
cdr3_nt: TGTGCCAGCAGTATCCGGGACAGGGGAGAGACCCAGTACTTC

j_call: TRBJ2-2
v_call: TRBV12-3/TRBV12-4
d_call: .
clone_size: many
cdr3_aa: CASSQSQPLNTGELFF
cdr3_nt: TGTGCCAGCAGTCAGTCACAACCCTTGAACACCGGGGAGCTGTTTTTT

j_call: TRBJ2-1
v_call: TRBV29-1
d_call: .
clone_size: many
cdr3_aa: CSVHRDEEYNEQFF
cdr3_nt: TGCAGCGTACACAGGGACGAGGAGTACAATGAGCAGTTCTTC

j_call: TRBJ2-7
v_call: TRBV24-1
d_call: TRBD2
clone_size: many
cdr3_aa: CATRTSGYSYEQYF
cdr3_nt: TGTGCCACCCGGACTAGCGGTTACTCCTACGAGCAGTACTTC

j_call: TRBJ2-5
v_call: TRBV3-1
d_call: TRBD2
clone_size: .
cdr3_aa: CASSLPQAGVEETQYF
cdr3_nt: TGTGCCAGCAGCCTCCCCCAAGCGGGAGTTGAAGAGACCCAGTACTTC

j_call: TRBJ2-1
v_call: TRBV11-2
d_call: .
clone_size: many
cdr3_aa: CASSLDQGLEQFF
cdr3_nt: TGTGCCAGCAGCTTAGATCAGGGACTTGAGCAGTTCTTC

j_call: TRBJ2-6
v_call: TRBV12-3/TRBV12-4
d_call: .
clone_size: few
cdr3_aa: CASSLQGHLSGANVLTF
cdr3_nt: TGTGCCAGCAGTTTACAGGGACATCTCTCTGGGGCCAACGTCCTGACTTTC

j_call: TRBJ2-1
v_call: TRBV28
d_call: .
clone_size: .
cdr3_aa: CASSFMAPLYNEQFF
cdr3_nt: TGTGCCAGCAGTTTCATGGCCCCGCTTTACAATGAGCAGTTCTTC

j_call: TRBJ2-3
v_call: TRBV29-1
d_call: .
clone_size: .
cdr3_aa: CSVEGGVYDQPFTDTQYF
cdr3_nt: TGCAGCGTTGAAGGAGGGGTGTACGATCAGCCGTTCACAGATACGCAGTATTTT

j_call: TRBJ2-1
v_call: TRBV28
d_call: .
clone_size: many
cdr3_aa: CASSKSSFRNEQFF
cdr3_nt: TGTGCCAGCAGTAAATCTAGCTTTCGAAATGAGCAGTTCTTC

j_call: TRBJ2-5
v_call: TRBV27
d_call: TRBD2
clone_size: many
cdr3_aa: CASSLLAAKGQETQYF
cdr3_nt: TGTGCCAGCAGCCTCCTAGCGGCCAAAGGACAAGAGACCCAGTACTTC

j_call: TRBJ2-1
v_call: TRBV12-3/TRBV12-4
d_call: .
clone_size: few
cdr3_aa: CASSPHDGSSYNEQFF
cdr3_nt: TGTGCCAGCAGCCCCCACGACGGGAGCTCCTACAATGAGCAGTTCTTC

j_call: TRBJ2-1
v_call: TRBV7-9
d_call: .
clone_size: .
cdr3_aa: CAGGGGWPTDEQFF
cdr3_nt: TGTGCCGGGGGAGGGGGGTGGCCTACGGATGAGCAGTTCTTC

j_call: TRBJ2-7
v_call: TRBV7-9
d_call: .
clone_size: many
cdr3_aa: CASSPQRVSYEQYF
cdr3_nt: TGTGCCAGCAGTCCACAGAGAGTCTCCTACGAGCAGTACTTC

j_call: TRBJ2-1
v_call: TRBV28
d_call: TRBD2
clone_size: many
cdr3_aa: CASSQTSGRAGEQFF
cdr3_nt: TGTGCCAGCAGTCAGACTAGCGGGAGGGCCGGTGAGCAGTTCTTC

j_call: TRBJ1-5
v_call: TRBV5-1
d_call: .
clone_size: many
cdr3_aa: CASSEGASNQPQHF
cdr3_nt: TGCGCCAGCAGCGAAGGGGCGAGCAATCAGCCCCAGCATTTT

j_call: TRBJ2-7
v_call: TRBV12-3/TRBV12-4
d_call: TRBD1
clone_size: many
cdr3_aa: CASSWGTGGSYEQYF
cdr3_nt: TGTGCCAGCAGTTGGGGGACAGGGGGCTCCTACGAGCAGTACTTC

j_call: TRBJ2-3
v_call: TRBV18
d_call: .
clone_size: many
cdr3_aa: CASSSVDTQYF
cdr3_nt: TGTGCCAGCTCATCGGTGGATACGCAGTATTTT

j_call: TRBJ2-7
v_call: TRBV5-1
d_call: .
clone_size: many
cdr3_aa: CASSWGAGGSYEQYF
cdr3_nt: TGCGCCAGCAGCTGGGGGGCCGGCGGTTCCTACGAGCAGTACTTC

j_call: TRBJ2-2
v_call: TRBV7-9
d_call: TRBD2
clone_size: .
cdr3_aa: CASSFIAGANGELFF
cdr3_nt: TGTGCCAGCAGCTTTATAGCGGGGGCGAACGGGGAGCTGTTTTTT

j_call: TRBJ2-1
v_call: TRBV7-9
d_call: TRBD2
clone_size: .
cdr3_aa: CASRPREGKDSRSYNEQFF
cdr3_nt: TGTGCCAGCAGGCCCCGGGAGGGGAAGGACAGCAGATCCTACAATGAGCAGTTCTTC

j_call: TRBJ2-7
v_call: TRBV27
d_call: .
clone_size: .
cdr3_aa: CASSLMQGPHEQYF
cdr3_nt: TGTGCCAGCAGTTTAATGCAGGGACCCCACGAGCAGTACTTC

j_call: TRBJ2-1
v_call: TRBV6-1
d_call: TRBD2
clone_size: many
cdr3_aa: CASTPRPGGGRNYNEQFF
cdr3_nt: TGTGCCAGCACACCCCGGCCGGGAGGCGGGAGGAACTACAATGAGCAGTTCTTC